Each of the 18 T cell receptor beta chains below was sequenced from the same sample in a study of neurological immune-mediated disorders. Time point: technical triplicate 1. Via MiXCR, TCRdb re-called the 5' RACE reads, giving one row per CDR3 protein. This table holds 30,000 to 40,000 distinct CDR3 sequences, around 10% found once. Input material: PBMCs. The receptors shown here come from a man aged 55 to 70 with HTLV-1-associated myelopathy (HAM/TSP).

This clonotype was counted ten times or more. The V call is TRBV12-3 or TRBV12-4, the J call TRBJ2-2; 8 bases match TRBD1. The CDR3 length is 14 residues. The V segment lost 6 bases and the J segment 4 bases; nucleotides outside the gene matches: 4. CDR3 coding DNA: TGTGCCAGCAGCCAGGGGGCGGTCACCGGGGAGCTGTTTTTT. It translates to CASSQGAVTGELFF.

As concerns this clonotype: Given a much more abundant clone one base away, this may be a read error. This rearrangement joins TRBV7-2 to TRBJ2-2; D gene unclear. V was cut by 4 bases and J by 6 bases, with 9 bases left in between. In germline, CDR1 is SGHTA, CDR2 FQGNSA. The CDR3 runs to 13 residues. In nucleotides, the CDR3 is TGTGCCAGCAGCTCAGTATTTTCCGGGGAGCTGTTTTTT. Its protein product is CASSSVFSGELFF.

This clonotype was counted ten times or more. This chain joins TRBV7-8 and TRBJ2-2, with 8 bases that match TRBD2. CDR3 size: 17 residues. Germline V CDR1 and CDR2: SGHVS, FQNEAQ. The V and J ends lost 3 bases and 5 bases, in that order; junction bases with no gene match: 11. The chain's CDR3 is CASSFLGSSGITGELFF. The CDR3 DNA reads TGTGCCAGCAGCTTCCTGGGTAGTAGCGGGATTACCGGGGAGCTGTTTTTT.

This clonotype occurred many times. The J gene is TRBJ1-2, the V gene TRBV5-1, with 8 bases that match TRBD1. CDR1 and CDR2 from the germline V gene are SGHRS and YFSETQ. V shed 0 bases and J 5 bases; nucleotides not matched to a gene: 9. This CDR3 region has 16 residues. The CDR3 reads CASSLENWDRPYGYTF. The CDR3 bases are TGCGCCAGCAGCTTGGAAAATTGGGACAGGCCTTATGGCTACACCTTC.

This chain connects TRBV5-8 to TRBJ1-4; D not certain. V dropped 6 bases and J dropped 4 bases, with 16 bases sitting between them. This CDR3 has 15 residues. In germline, CDR1 is SGHTS, CDR2 YDEGEE. The CDR3 loop reads CASITYRRFNEKLFF. In nucleotides, the CDR3 is TGTGCCAGCATTACCTATCGGAGGTTTAATGAAAAACTGTTTTTT.

This clonotype was recorded at least ten times. The chain joins TRBV5-1 to TRBJ2-5; the D gene is possibly TRBD1 (5 bases). Looked up from germline, CDR1 is SGHRS and CDR2 is YFSETQ. V lost 0 bases to trimming and J lost 3 bases, with 6 bases between them. The CDR3 is made up of 13 amino acids. CDR3 nucleotides: TGCGCCAGCAGCTTGGTAGGGGAAGAGACCCAGTACTTC. Its translation is CASSLVGEETQYF.

By share of the sample, this clonotype is medium-sized. This sequence joins TRBV5-1 and TRBJ2-7, with 9 nucleotides matching TRBD1. Per germline, CDR1 SGHRS and CDR2 YFSETQ. This CDR3 spans 14 amino acids. Losses at the gene ends were 6 bases for V and 4 bases for J; bases not matched to a gene: 8. In DNA form, the CDR3 reads TGCGCCAGCAAACCGGGACAGGGTCCGTACGAGCAGTACTTC. Translating it yields CASKPGQGPYEQYF.

This clonotype was counted many times. V and J are TRBV7-8 and TRBJ2-7; D is possibly TRBD1 or TRBD2 (5 bases each). The germline gives CDR1 SGHVS, CDR2 FQNEAQ. Deletions cut 5 bases from V and 3 bases from J, with 14 bases between. The CDR3 has 14 residues. Written as DNA, the CDR3 is TGTGCCAGCAGCCAGGGCCCGAGGGGCTACGAGCAGTACTTC. Translating gives CASSQGPRGYEQYF.

This clonotype was counted ten times or more. The chain carries TRBV10-1 and TRBJ1-1, with D perhaps matching TRBD1 (5 bases). CDR1 is WNHNN, CDR2 SYGVQD, per germline (reference sequence). This CDR3 has 14 residues. V was clipped by 5 bases and J by 14 bases, with 24 bases between them. Written as DNA, the CDR3 is TGCGCCAGCAGTAACAACCGGGACGGCCAAGTAAACTTCTTT. Translation gives CASSNNRDGQVNFF.

Ten or more counts support this clonotype. The chain uses TRBV6-1 and TRBJ1-1, with D possibly TRBD1 on 5 matching bases. CDR1 is MNHNS, CDR2 SASEGT, per germline. This CDR3 has 14 amino acids. V gave up 1 base and J gave up 6 bases, with 12 bases separating them. The chain's CDR3 is CASSEGGFLAEAFF. The CDR3 DNA sequence: TGTGCCAGCAGTGAAGGGGGGTTTCTGGCTGAAGCTTTCTTT.

There are many counts of this clonotype. The chain combines TRBV5-1 with TRBJ2-1; possible D gene TRBD1, 5 bases. The CDR3 sequence is 15 residues long. With 0 bases removed from V and 4 bases from J, the gap between germline ends came to 11 bases. Germline V gives CDR1 SGHRS, CDR2 YFSETQ. The CDR3: CASSLALQGYNEQFF. CDR3 sequence (DNA): TGCGCCAGCAGCTTGGCTTTGCAGGGTTACAATGAGCAGTTCTTC. Combining the CDR3 with reference TRBV5-1 and TRBJ2-1 gives the whole variable domain KAGVTQTPRYLIKTRGQQVTLSCSPISGHRSVSWYQQTPGQGLQFLFEYFSETQRNKGNFPGRFSGRQFSNSRSEMNVSTLELGDSALYLCASSLALQGYNEQFFGPGTRLTVL.

Turning to this clonotype: The CDR3 does not end in the conserved phenylalanine or tryptophan, so this is likely a read error. This chain uses TRBV7-3 with TRBJ2-7; tentatively, D is TRBD2 (6 bases). The CDR3 is 15 amino acids. V was pared by 0 bases and J by 5 bases, with 14 bases between. CDR1 and CDR2 from the germline V gene are SGHTA and FQGTGA. CDR3 DNA sequence: TGTGCCAGCAGCTTAACGGGCGGGAATTTTGACGAGCAGTACTTA. It specifies CASSLTGGNFDEQYL.

As to this clonotype: The junction does not match germline at one end; this may be a read error. The rearrangement joins TRBV20-1 to TRBJ1-5; the D is unclear. This CDR3 has 14 amino acids. Germline assignment: CDR1 DFQATT and CDR2 SNEGSKA (reference sequence). The CDR3: CSARGPNSNHPQHF. As DNA, the CDR3 is TGCAGCGCTAGAGGCCCAAATAGCAATCACCCCCAGCATTTT.

This clonotype was seen ten or more times. CDR3 region: CASSLAGGYRYF. In DNA, the CDR3 is TGTGCCAGCAGTTTAGCAGGGGGCTACCGGTACTTC. V usage is TRBV12-3 or TRBV12-4 and J usage is TRBJ2-7, with 7 bases that match TRBD1. The CDR3 has 12 amino acids. The ends lost 0 bases at V and 12 bases at J; junction bases unmatched: 5.

This clonotype was seen repeatedly, ten times or more. The gene calls are TRBV6-5 and TRBJ2-7, with D maybe TRBD2 (6 bases). The ends were cut back, 7 bases at V and 2 bases at J, with 15 bases in the middle. The V gene's germline CDR1 is MNHEY and CDR2 SVGAGI. The CDR3 is 14 amino acids. Here the CDR3 reads CASIHSGPPYEQYF. Here the CDR3 DNA reads TGTGCCAGCATTCATAGCGGTCCCCCCTACGAGCAGTACTTC.

This clonotype was observed at least ten times. V is TRBV7-9 and J is TRBJ1-2, with D possibly TRBD1 on 5 matching bases. V lost 2 bases, J lost 1 base, and 8 bases lay in between. This CDR3 spans 14 amino acids. Germline lookup yields CDR1 SEHNR and CDR2 FQNEAQ (reference sequence). The CDR3 region has the DNA TGTGCCAGCAGCTTAACGCAGGGTAACTATGGCTACACCTTC. It encodes CASSLTQGNYGYTF.

In this sample, this clonotype turned up many times. The genes are TRBV6-6 and TRBJ2-7; D unresolved. The CDR3 totals 14 residues. With 2 bases removed from V and 0 bases from J, the gap between germline ends came to 8 bases. The germline V gene has CDR1 MNHNY and CDR2 SVGAGI (reference sequence). Here the CDR3 reads CASSYRRSSYEQYF. The CDR3 region has the DNA TGTGCCAGCAGTTACCGCAGAAGCTCCTACGAGCAGTACTTC.

This clonotype has a count of ten or more. The chain couples TRBV5-4 to TRBJ2-2; TRBD2 matches 9 bases. Per the germline V gene, CDR1 is SGHNT and CDR2 is YYREEE (reference sequence). The CDR3 runs to 16 residues. The trim removed 0 bases at V and 7 bases at J, leaving 7 bases unmatched. CDR3: CASSLGGRAVVGELFF. The DNA for the CDR3 is TGTGCCAGCAGCTTGGGCGGGAGGGCCGTCGTCGGGGAGCTGTTTTTT.